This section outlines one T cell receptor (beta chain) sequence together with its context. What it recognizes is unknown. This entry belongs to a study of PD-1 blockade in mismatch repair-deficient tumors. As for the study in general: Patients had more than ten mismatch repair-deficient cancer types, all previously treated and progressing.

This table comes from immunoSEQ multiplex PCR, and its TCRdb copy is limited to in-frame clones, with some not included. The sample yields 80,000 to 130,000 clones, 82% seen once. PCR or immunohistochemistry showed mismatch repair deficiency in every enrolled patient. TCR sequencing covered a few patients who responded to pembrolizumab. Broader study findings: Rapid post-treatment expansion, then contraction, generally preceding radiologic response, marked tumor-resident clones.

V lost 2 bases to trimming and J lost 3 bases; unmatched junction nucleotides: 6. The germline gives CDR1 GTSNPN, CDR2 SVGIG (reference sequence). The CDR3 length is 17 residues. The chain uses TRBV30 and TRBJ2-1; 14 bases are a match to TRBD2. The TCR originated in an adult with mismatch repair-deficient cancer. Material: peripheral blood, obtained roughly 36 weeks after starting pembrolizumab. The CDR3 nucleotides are TGTGCCTGGAGTACAAGACTAGCGGGAGGGGTCTACAATGAGCAGTTCTTC. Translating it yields CAWSTRLAGGVYNEQFF.